This TCR beta chain is drawn from a study of cytomegalovirus exposure and HLA in healthy donors. PCR primers comprised 60 Vbeta and 13 Jbeta primers. This table comes from immunoSEQ multiplex PCR, and its TCRdb copy is limited to in-frame clones, with some not included. The sample yields roughly 100,000 clones, more than 75% seen once. The junction had 7 bases not matched to a gene; V was cut back by 2 bases and J by 3 bases. This CDR3 contains 18 residues. Germline CDR1 LNHNV, CDR2 YYDKDF (reference sequence). The sequenced material came from PBMCs. V gene TRBV15 combines with J gene TRBJ2-3, with 14 bases aligning to TRBD2. The TCR comes from a woman aged 40 to 50 in good health and CMV-seronegative. Here the CDR3 DNA reads TGTGCCACCAGCAGACCTAAGGGACTAGCGGGGGCAACAGATACGCAGTATTTT. Its protein is CATSRPKGLAGATDTQYF.